This TCR beta chain was documented in a study of identifying expanded T cells in peripheral blood. Study conclusions and caveats: Over about two and four weeks, about 17 and 20 clones changed, versus roughly 1.2 between replicates. Clone count variance between approximately 2-week samples rose with total template count.

No infections or other immune events were documented during collection. This CDR3 contains 14 residues. Germline loops: CDR1 KGHSH, CDR2 LQKENI. V was pared by 6 bases and J by 3 bases, with 14 bases between. Here immunoSEQ multiplex PCR was the method, and the copy in TCRdb shows in-frame clones only, minus some. This table holds tens of thousands of clones, over 80% found once. Remarks on this clone: The antigen remains undetermined.

The chain joins TRBV18 to TRBJ1-1; perhaps TRBD1 as D (5 bases). Sequenced material: blood. This TCR came from a person between 18 and 69 years old in good health. This CDR3 reads CASSPTEGYTEAFF. CDR3 DNA: TGTGCCAGCTCGCCGACCGAGGGGTACACTGAAGCTTTCTTT.